Reported below is one T cell receptor (beta chain). This specimen comes from a study of regulatory T cells in long-lasting Graves disease. The time point: newly diagnosed GD, antithyroid drugs for less than 3 months. Making the TCR library involved RNA that had been extracted from PBMCs. Through Arm-PCR of CDR3 regions and iRepertoire HTBI primers, TCR beta libraries were built. TCRdb reprocessed the multiplex PCR reads via MiXCR and lists one record per CDR3 protein. The table shows a few hundred thousand distinct CDR3 sequences, with roughly 18% occurring only once. V lost 0 bases, J lost 4 bases, and 13 bases lay in between. The CDR3 consists of 15 residues. Germline V lookup: CDR1 SGHRS, CDR2 YFSETQ. This sample also belongs to another study, concerning T cells in Graves' hyperthyroidism and ophthalmopathy. From that report: First-round RT-PCR of the TCR CDR3 relied on the HTBI primer set. The model identified upcoming ophthalmopathy a median around 7.1 months ahead of onset.

The material was peripheral blood mononuclear cells (PBMCs), obtained at new diagnosis, from a patient treated with antithyroid drugs. This clonotype originated in a woman aged 25-40 years with Graves disease. The chain couples TRBV5-1 to TRBJ1-2; possibly TRBD1 for D (6 bases). The CDR3 nucleotides are TGCGCCAGCAGCTTGGGGGGCAGGGGCGGCTATGGCTACACCTTC. Its translation is CASSLGGRGGYGYTF.